This TCR beta chain was recovered during a study of blood T cell repertoires in COVID-19. Study at large: Samples of COVID-19 (acute and convalescent) were obtained from the United States, Italy and Spain. PBMCs, B-cell-depleted T cells, or T cells were the source of the cDNA or gDNA that made up the material.

TCRdb's table, derived via immunoSEQ multiplex PCR, lists solely in-frame clones and lacks some. The repertoire holds under 150,000 clones, with around nine tenths as singletons. The sequenced sample consisted of peripheral blood. This receptor was identified in a woman in her 70s who had recovered from COVID-19.

The CDR3 sequence is CASRRASGGAWGTGELFF. The DNA for the CDR3 is TGTGCCAGCAGGAGAGCTAGCGGGGGGGCCTGGGGCACCGGGGAGCTGTTTTTT. V gene TRBV27 combines with J gene TRBJ2-2; TRBD2 matches at 12 bases. The CDR3 runs 18 residues. Trimming took 6 bases from V and 4 from J; bases not matched to a gene: 12. Germline loops: CDR1 MNHEY, CDR2 SMNVEV (reference sequence).